This TCR beta chain is from a study of blood T cell repertoires in COVID-19. At the level of the study: Specimens from acute and convalescent COVID-19 originated in the United States, Italy and Spain. PBMCs, B-cell-depleted T cells, or T cells provided the cDNA or gDNA that made up the material.

Some clones are missing from TCRdb's copy, which holds only in-frame ones; the method was immunoSEQ multiplex PCR. The repertoire holds some 200,000 clones, with 70% to 85% as singletons. This sequence was found in a man in his forties or fifties with active or convalescent COVID-19. Sequencing was done on a sample of peripheral blood.

CDR3 sequence reads: CASSEGAETQYF. Written as DNA, the CDR3 is TGTGCCAGCAGTGAAGGGGCGGAGACCCAGTACTTC. V gene TRBV6-1 combines with J gene TRBJ2-5; no definite D call. V lost 1 base, J lost 5 bases, and 5 bases lay in between. Germline assignment: CDR1 MNHNS and CDR2 SASEGT. This CDR3 has 12 residues.